Detailed here is one T cell receptor (beta chain). Its antigen remains unidentified. From germline, CDR1 is SGHAT and CDR2 FQDESV (reference sequence). V lost 0 bases to trimming and J lost 8 bases, with 10 bases between them. The CDR3 is 14 residues long. This record belongs to a study of untreated major depressive disorder. Study-level results: All top five TRBV05-01 clones per subject were private clones.

Assay: immunoSEQ multiplex PCR; the TCRdb copy retains only in-frame clones and omits some. This sample has more than 20,000 clones, with just under 95% found just once. Sequenced: CD4+ T cells from PBMCs. The sequence was collected from a man aged 25 to 45 in good health. The chain employs TRBV11-1 and TRBJ2-2; a weak D match, TRBD1 (5 bases). The CDR3, as DNA: TGTGCCAGCAGCTTAGCAAGGGGATTAGGGGAGCTGTTTTTT. Residues: CASSLARGLGELFF.